The T cell receptor (beta chain) described here comes from a study of T cell repertoires in cytomegalovirus infection. The wider study: Shared public TCR beta signatures pointed to both CMV infection and a matching HLA type.

This CDR3 has 13 residues. Trimming took 2 bases from V and 8 from J, leaving 11 bases between them. Germline lookup yields CDR1 SGHNT and CDR2 YYREEE (reference sequence). This clonotype has just a few counts. The antigen is not known. Via MiXCR, TCRdb re-called the reads, giving one row per CDR3 protein. The table lists 600,000 to 700,000 distinct CDR3 sequences, 30% to 40% of them singletons. The TCR originated in a human donor in good health (CMV status not recorded). Some clones in this sample may be carry-over from other donors' samples. The material was cultured PBMCs, obtained from culture after CMV antigen stimulation. The chain uses TRBV5-4 and TRBJ2-1; no reliable D call. As DNA, the CDR3 is TGTGCCAGCAGCTTTGACAAGTGGGATGAGCAGTTCTTC. Translating gives CASSFDKWDEQFF. The full variable domain, completed using reference TRBV5-4 and TRBJ2-1, is ETGVTQSPTHLIKTRGQQVTLRCSSQSGHNTVSWYQQALGQGPQFIFQYYREEENGRGNFPPRFSGLQFPNYSSELNVNALELDDSALYLCASSFDKWDEQFFGPGTRLTVL.